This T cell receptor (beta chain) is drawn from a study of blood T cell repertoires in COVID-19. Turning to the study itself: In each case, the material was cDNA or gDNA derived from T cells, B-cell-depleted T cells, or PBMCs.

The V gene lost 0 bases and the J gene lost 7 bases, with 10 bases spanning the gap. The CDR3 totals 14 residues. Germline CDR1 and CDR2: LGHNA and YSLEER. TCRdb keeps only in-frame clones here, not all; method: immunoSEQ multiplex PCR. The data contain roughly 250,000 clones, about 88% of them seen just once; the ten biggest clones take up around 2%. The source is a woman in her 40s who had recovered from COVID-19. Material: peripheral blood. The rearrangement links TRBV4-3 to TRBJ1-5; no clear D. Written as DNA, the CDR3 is TGCGCCAGCAGCCAAGAGGTGGGCAGACAGCCCCAGCATTTT. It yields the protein CASSQEVGRQPQHF.